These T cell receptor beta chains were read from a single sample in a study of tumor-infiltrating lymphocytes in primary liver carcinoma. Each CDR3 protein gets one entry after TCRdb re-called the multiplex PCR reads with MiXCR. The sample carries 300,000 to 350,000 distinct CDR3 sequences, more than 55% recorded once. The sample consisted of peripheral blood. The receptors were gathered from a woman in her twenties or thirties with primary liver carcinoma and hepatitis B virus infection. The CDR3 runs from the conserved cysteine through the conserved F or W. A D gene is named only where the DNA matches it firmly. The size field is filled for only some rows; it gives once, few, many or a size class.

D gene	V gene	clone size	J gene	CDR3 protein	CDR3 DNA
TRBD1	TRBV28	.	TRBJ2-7	CASRTGTGYREQYF	TGTGCCAGCCGTACCGGGACAGGCTATCGGGAACAGTACTTC
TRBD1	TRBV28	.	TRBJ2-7	CASSLEGVRTGNRPYDQYF	TGTGCCAGCAGTTTAGAAGGGGTGAGGACAGGAAATCGACCCTACGATCAGTACTTC
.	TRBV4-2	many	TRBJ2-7	CASSPTGSYGGINYEQYF	TGTGCCAGCAGCCCGACCGGGTCCTATGGCGGGATTAACTACGAGCAGTACTTC
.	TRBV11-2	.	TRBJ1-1	CASSLGGSYIEAIF	TGTGCCAGCAGCCTAGGAGGCTCTTACATTGAAGCTATCTTT
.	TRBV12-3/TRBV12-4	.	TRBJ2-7	CASSLDYSYEQYF	TGTGCCAGCAGTTTAGACTACTCCTACGAGCAGTACTTC
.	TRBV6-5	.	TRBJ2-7	CASSYSTRAYEQYF	TGTGCCAGCAGTTACTCGACAAGGGCCTACGAGCAGTACTTC
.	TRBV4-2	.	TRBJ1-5	CASSHDMALDQPQHF	TGTGCCAGCAGCCATGATATGGCATTGGATCAGCCCCAGCATTTT
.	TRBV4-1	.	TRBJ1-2	CAGSQGRARGYIF	TGCGCCGGCAGCCAAGGCAGGGCGCGTGGCTACATCTTC
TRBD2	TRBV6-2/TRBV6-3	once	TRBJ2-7	CASSVSGRAVNFRYF	TGTGCCAGCAGCGTAAGCGGGAGGGCCGTCAACTTTCGGTACTTC
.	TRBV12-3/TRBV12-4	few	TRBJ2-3	CASNLNADTQYF	TGTGCCAGCAACCTGAACGCAGATACGCAGTATTTT
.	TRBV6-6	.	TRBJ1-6	CASSYGFEGSSYNSPLHF	TGTGCCAGCAGTTACGGTTTCGAGGGGAGCTCCTATAATTCACCCCTCCACTTT
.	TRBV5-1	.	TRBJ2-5	CASSSGRVSETLYF	TGCGCCAGCAGCTCGGGCAGGGTATCAGAGACCCTGTACTTC
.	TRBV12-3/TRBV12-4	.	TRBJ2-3	CASSLGPGSDTQYF	TGTGCCAGCAGTTTGGGCCCGGGGTCAGATACGCAGTATTTT
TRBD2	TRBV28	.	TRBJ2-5	CASSWSSGRQTQYF	TGTGCCAGCAGTTGGAGTAGCGGGAGACAGACCCAGTACTTC
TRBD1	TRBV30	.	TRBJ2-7	CAWTVTGGVEQYF	TGTGCCTGGACTGTGACAGGGGGCGTCGAGCAGTACTTC
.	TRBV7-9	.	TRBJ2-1	CASSPTMGVEGLSYEQFF	TGTGCCAGCAGCCCGACTATGGGAGTCGAGGGGCTATCGTATGAGCAGTTCTTC
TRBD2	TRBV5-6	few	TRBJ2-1	CASSLGAGVSNEQFF	TGTGCCAGCAGTTTGGGAGCGGGAGTCTCCAATGAGCAGTTCTTC
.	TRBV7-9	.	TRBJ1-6	CASSQGHGFYSSPLHF	TGTGCCAGCAGCCAAGGACATGGTTTTTATAGTTCACCCCTCCACTTT
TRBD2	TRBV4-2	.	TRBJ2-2	CASSRQRGGAGGYTGVLFF	TGTGCCAGCAGCCGGCAGAGAGGGGGAGCGGGAGGGTATACTGGGGTGCTGTTTTTT
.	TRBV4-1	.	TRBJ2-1	CASSQRKVYNEQFF	TGCGCCAGCAGCCAGAGGAAAGTATACAATGAGCAGTTCTTC
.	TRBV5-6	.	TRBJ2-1	CASSLNTASHNEQFF	TGTGCCAGCAGCTTGAACACGGCCTCCCACAATGAGCAGTTCTTC
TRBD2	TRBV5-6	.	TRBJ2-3	CASSSELAAQYF	TGTGCCAGCAGCTCTGAACTAGCGGCGCAGTATTTT
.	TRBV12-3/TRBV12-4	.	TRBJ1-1	CVSGGLRFITEAFF	TGTGTCAGCGGGGGGTTAAGATTTATCACTGAAGCTTTCTTT
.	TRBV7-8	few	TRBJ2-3	CASSPAGTGTDTQYF	TGTGCCAGCAGCCCGGCCGGGACTGGCACAGATACGCAGTATTTT
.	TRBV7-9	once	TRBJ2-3	CASSTAGQFPDTQYF	TGTGCCAGCAGCACGGCGGGACAATTCCCAGATACGCAGTATTTT
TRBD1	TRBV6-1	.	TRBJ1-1	CVSSERGHTEAFF	TGTGTCAGCAGTGAAAGGGGGCATACTGAAGCTTTCTTT
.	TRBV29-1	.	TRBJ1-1	CSVAGYTNTEAFF	TGCAGCGTTGCAGGATACACGAACACCGAAGCTTTCTTT
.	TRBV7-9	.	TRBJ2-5	CASTTSWEVTQYF	TGTGCCAGCACCACCTCGTGGGAGGTGACCCAGTACTTC
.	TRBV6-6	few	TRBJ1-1	CASRDPRGLGTEAFF	TGTGCCAGCAGGGATCCTAGGGGATTGGGGACTGAAGCTTTCTTT
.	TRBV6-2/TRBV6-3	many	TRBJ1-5	CASSRQPPQPQHF	TGTGCCAGCAGTCGACAACCGCCACAGCCCCAGCATTTT
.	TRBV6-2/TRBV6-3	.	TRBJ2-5	CASNYQETQYF	TGTGCCAGCAATTACCAAGAGACCCAGTACTTC
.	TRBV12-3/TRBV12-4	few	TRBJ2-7	CASSSAAEQYF	TGTGCCAGCAGTTCCGCAGCCGAGCAGTACTTC
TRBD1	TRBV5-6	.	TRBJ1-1	CASLQGTENTEAFF	TGTGCCAGCTTACAGGGGACGGAGAACACTGAAGCTTTCTTT
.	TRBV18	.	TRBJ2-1	CASSPGLFNEQFF	TGTGCCAGCTCACCCGGACTTTTCAATGAGCAGTTCTTC
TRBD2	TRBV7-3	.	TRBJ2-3	CASSDLAGVRSDTQYF	TGTGCCAGCAGCGATCTAGCGGGAGTTCGTTCAGATACGCAGTATTTT
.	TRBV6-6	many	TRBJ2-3	CASRQTGAGGDTQYF	TGTGCCAGCAGACAAACAGGGGCCGGGGGAGATACGCAGTATTTT
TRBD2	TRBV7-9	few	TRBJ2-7	CASSLRLADNLVFSYEQYF	TGTGCCAGCAGCTTAAGACTAGCGGATAACCTGGTGTTCTCCTACGAGCAGTACTTC
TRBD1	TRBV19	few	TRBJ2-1	CASRSVGGTEQFF	TGTGCCAGTAGAAGTGTAGGGGGCACTGAGCAGTTCTTC
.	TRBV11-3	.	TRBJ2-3	CARSPDGNQPQYF	TGTGCCAGGAGCCCAGACGGGAATCAGCCCCAGTATTTT
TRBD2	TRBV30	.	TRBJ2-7	CAWQGGTVSLHPYEQYF	TGTGCCTGGCAGGGAGGGACCGTTTCCCTCCATCCCTACGAGCAGTACTTC
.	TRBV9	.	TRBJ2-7	CASSAGAFVRSYEQYF	TGTGCCAGCAGCGCGGGAGCGTTCGTCAGATCCTACGAGCAGTACTTC
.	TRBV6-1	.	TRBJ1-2	CANRTGVIYGYIF	TGTGCCAACAGGACCGGGGTGATCTATGGCTACATCTTC
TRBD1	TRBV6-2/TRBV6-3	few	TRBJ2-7	CASSDAGQGVSEQYF	TGTGCCAGCAGCGATGCCGGACAGGGAGTGTCCGAGCAGTACTTC
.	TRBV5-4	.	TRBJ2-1	CASQEGINNEQFF	TGTGCCAGCCAGGAGGGAATCAACAATGAGCAGTTCTTC
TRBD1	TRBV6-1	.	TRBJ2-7	CAGRVGQRTYEQYF	TGTGCCGGCAGGGTGGGACAGCGGACCTACGAGCAGTACTTC